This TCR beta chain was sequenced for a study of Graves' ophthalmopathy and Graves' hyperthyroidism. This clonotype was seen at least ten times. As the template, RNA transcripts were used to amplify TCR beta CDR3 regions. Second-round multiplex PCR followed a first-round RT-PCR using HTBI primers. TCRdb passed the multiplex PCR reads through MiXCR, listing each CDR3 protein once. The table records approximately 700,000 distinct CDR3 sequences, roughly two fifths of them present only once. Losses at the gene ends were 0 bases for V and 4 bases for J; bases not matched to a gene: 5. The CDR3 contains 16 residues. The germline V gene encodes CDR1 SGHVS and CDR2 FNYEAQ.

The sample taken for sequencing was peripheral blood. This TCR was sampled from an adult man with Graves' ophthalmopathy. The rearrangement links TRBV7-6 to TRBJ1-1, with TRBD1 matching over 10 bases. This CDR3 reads CASSLARGTGVTEAFF. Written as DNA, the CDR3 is TGTGCCAGCAGCTTAGCGCGTGGGACAGGGGTCACTGAAGCTTTCTTT.